This T cell receptor (beta chain) was identified in a study of OX40 agonist ivuxolimab in advanced cancers. Only in-frame clones appear in the TCRdb table, and some are missing; sequencing was by immunoSEQ multiplex PCR. The sample shows under 95,000 clones, 75% to 90% of them seen only once. Germline CDR1 and CDR2: SGHTA and FQGTGA. V lost 8 bases, J lost 1 base, and 8 bases stayed unmatched. This CDR3 is 16 amino acids long. The rearrangement joins TRBV7-3 to TRBJ2-6; 7 positions agree with TRBD2. This sample comprised CD4+ or CD8+ T cells sorted from blood, obtained in a trial of the OX40 agonist ivuxolimab. The TCR originated in an adult with an advanced solid tumor such as melanoma, head and neck, liver or kidney cancer. DNA for the CDR3: TGTGCCAGCGGGGAGGGAGGCCTTTCTGGGGCCAACGTCCTGACTTTC. Its protein product is CASGEGGLSGANVLTF. The entire variable domain, with the rest obtained from reference TRBV7-3 and TRBJ2-6, is as follows: GAGVSQTPSNKVTEKGKYVELRCDPISGHTALYWYRQSLGQGPEFLIYFQGTGAADDSGLPNDRFFAVRPEGSVSTLKIQRTERGDSAVYLCASGEGGLSGANVLTFGAGSRLTVL.